Listed here is a single T cell receptor beta chain. The V and J ends lost 5 bases and 3 bases respectively, with 10 bases between them. CDR3 length: 14 residues. CDR1 and CDR2 from the germline V gene are SNHLY and FYNNEI. The sample comes from a study of shared clonotypes between healthy human individuals. Clones were read by immunoSEQ multiplex PCR, and TCRdb kept only the in-frame ones, dropping some. The table records 650,000 to 800,000 clones, roughly two thirds of them present only once. This sequence was found in a woman in her thirties in good health. The chain couples TRBV2 to TRBJ1-4; no firm D call. Source material: memory CD4+ T cells sorted from blood. Stated subset: CD45RA-negative fraction. DNA for the CDR3: TGTGCCAGCAGTCAGGCCACCTCTAATGAAAAACTGTTTTTT. This gives the protein CASSQATSNEKLFF.